This T cell receptor beta chain was recovered during a study of Graves' ophthalmopathy and Graves' hyperthyroidism. General study results and limits: Classification of ophthalmopathy versus stable hyperthyroidism by a 13-signature model yielded about 88% sensitivity and roughly 81% specificity.

Amplified TCR beta CDR3 regions were obtained using RNA transcripts as template. HTBI-primed first-round RT-PCR preceded second-round multiplex PCR. A single record per CDR3 protein comes from TCRdb applying MiXCR to the multiplex PCR reads. The sample has 1 million to 1.3 million distinct CDR3 sequences, around a third seen once; the top ten hold over 8.5%. Patients were left out if they had other autoimmune diseases, uncontrolled infections, pregnancy or lactation. About this clonotype: Its matching antigen is unknown. A single base separates this from a much larger clone, so it may be a read error.

This sequence was found in an adult man with Graves' hyperthyroidism. Sequenced material: peripheral blood or thyroid tissue (not recorded which).

The DNA of the CDR3 is TGTGCCAGCAGCTTCCGCGGTTCGGAGGCCCAGTACTTC. This codes for CASSFRGSEAQYF. The chain joins TRBV7-2 to TRBJ2-5; D is possibly TRBD2 (5 bases). Germline V gives CDR1 SGHTA, CDR2 FQGNSA. The CDR3 is 13 amino acids. V was cut by 3 bases and J by 9 bases, with 14 bases left in between.